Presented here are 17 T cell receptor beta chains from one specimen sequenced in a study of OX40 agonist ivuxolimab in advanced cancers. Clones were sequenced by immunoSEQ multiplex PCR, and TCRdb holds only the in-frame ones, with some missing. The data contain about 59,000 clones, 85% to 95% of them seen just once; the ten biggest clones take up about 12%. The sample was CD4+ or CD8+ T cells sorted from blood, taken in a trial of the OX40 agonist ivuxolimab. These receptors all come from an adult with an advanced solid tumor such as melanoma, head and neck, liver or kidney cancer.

CDR3 residues: CASGYSGSADTQYF. As DNA, the CDR3 is TGTGCCAGCGGGTATAGCGGGAGTGCAGATACGCAGTATTTT. The chain has TRBV6-1 and TRBJ2-3; TRBD2 aligns across 9 bases. The CDR3 extends over 14 amino acids. With 8 bases clipped from V and 4 bases from J, the junction kept 7 bases outside the gene matches. In germline, CDR1 is MNHNS, CDR2 SASEGT.

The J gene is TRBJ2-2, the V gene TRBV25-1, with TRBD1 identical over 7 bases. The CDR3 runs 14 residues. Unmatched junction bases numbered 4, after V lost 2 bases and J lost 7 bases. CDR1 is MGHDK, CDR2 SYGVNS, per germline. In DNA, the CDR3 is TGTGCCAGCAGTGAAGACAGGGAAAACGGGGAGCTGTTTTTT. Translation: CASSEDRENGELFF.

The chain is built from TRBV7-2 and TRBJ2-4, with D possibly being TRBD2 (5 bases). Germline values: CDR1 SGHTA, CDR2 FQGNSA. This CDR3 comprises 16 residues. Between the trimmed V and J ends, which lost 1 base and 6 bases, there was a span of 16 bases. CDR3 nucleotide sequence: TGTGCCAGCAGCTTAGGTGTTGACTATGTACCAAACATTCAGTACTTC. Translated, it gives CASSLGVDYVPNIQYF. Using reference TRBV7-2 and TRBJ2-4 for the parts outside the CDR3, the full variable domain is GAGVSQSPSNKVTEKGKDVELRCDPISGHTALYWYRQSLGQGLEFLIYFQGNSAPDKSGLPSDRFSAERTGGSVSTLTIQRTQQEDSAVYLCASSLGVDYVPNIQYFGAGTRLSVL.

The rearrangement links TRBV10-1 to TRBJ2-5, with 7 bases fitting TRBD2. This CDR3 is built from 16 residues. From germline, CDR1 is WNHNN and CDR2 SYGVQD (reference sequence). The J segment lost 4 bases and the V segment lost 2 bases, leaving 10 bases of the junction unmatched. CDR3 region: CASSERSGVPLETQYF. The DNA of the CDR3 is TGCGCCAGCAGTGAGCGAAGCGGGGTCCCCCTAGAGACCCAGTACTTC.

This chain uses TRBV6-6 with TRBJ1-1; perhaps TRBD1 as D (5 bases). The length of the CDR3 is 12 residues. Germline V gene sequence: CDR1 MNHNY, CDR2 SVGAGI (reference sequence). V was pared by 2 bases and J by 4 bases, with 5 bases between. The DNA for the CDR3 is TGTGCCAGCAGTTACGGGGGCACTGAAGCTTTCTTT. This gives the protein CASSYGGTEAFF.

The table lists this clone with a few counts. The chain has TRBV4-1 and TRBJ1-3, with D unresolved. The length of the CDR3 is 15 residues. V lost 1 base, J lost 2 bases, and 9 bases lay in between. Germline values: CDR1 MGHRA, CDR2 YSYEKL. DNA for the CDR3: TGCGCCAGCAGCCAAGTTACGACTGCTGGAAACACCATATATTTT. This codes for CASSQVTTAGNTIYF.

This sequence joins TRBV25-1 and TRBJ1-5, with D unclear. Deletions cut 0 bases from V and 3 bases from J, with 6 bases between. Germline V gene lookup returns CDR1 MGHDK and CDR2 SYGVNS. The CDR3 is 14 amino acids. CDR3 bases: TGTGCCAGCAGTGAATATAGCCTCAATCAGCCCCAGCATTTT. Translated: CASSEYSLNQPQHF.

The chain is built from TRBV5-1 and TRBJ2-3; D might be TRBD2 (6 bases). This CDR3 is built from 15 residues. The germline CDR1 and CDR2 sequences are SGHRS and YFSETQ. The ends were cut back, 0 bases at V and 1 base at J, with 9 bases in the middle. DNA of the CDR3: TGCGCCAGCAGCTTGGATCCTAGCGGCACAGATACGCAGTATTTT. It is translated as CASSLDPSGTDTQYF.

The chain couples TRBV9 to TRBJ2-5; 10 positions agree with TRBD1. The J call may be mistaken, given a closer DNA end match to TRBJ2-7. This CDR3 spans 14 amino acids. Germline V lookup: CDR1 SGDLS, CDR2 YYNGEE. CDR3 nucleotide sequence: TGTGCCAGCAGCGGCGGGACAGGGGACCACGAGCAGTACTTC. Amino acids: CASSGGTGDHEQYF.

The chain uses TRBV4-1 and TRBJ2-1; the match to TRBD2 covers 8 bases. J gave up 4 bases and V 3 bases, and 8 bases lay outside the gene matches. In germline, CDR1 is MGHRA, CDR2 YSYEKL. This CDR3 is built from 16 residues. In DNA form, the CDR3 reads TGCGCCAGCAGCCAGTTAGCGGGATCTTGGTACAATGAGCAGTTCTTC. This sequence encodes CASSQLAGSWYNEQFF.

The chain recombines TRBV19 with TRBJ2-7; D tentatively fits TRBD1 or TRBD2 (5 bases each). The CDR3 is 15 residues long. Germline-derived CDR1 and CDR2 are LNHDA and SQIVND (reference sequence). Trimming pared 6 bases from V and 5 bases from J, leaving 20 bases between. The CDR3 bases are TGTGCCAGTAGGCCCGACACCTCACGGGACGACGAGCAGTACTTC. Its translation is CASRPDTSRDDEQYF.

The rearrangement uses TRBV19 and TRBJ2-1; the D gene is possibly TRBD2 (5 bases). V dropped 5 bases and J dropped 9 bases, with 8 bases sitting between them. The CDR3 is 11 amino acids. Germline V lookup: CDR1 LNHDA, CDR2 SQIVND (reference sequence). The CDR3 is CASSAGVEQFF. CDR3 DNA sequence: TGTGCCAGTAGTGCCGGGGTTGAGCAGTTCTTC. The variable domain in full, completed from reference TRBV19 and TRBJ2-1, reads DGGITQSPKYLFRKEGQNVTLSCEQNLNHDAMYWYRQDPGQGLRLIYYSQIVNDFQKGDIAEGYSVSREKKESFPLTVTSAQKNPTAFYLCASSAGVEQFFGPGTRLTVL.

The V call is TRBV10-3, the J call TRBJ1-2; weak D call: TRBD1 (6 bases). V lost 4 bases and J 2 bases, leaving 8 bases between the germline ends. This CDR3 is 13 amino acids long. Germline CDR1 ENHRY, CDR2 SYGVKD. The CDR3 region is CAISGTENYGYTF. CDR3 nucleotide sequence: TGTGCCATCAGTGGGACAGAGAACTATGGCTACACCTTC.

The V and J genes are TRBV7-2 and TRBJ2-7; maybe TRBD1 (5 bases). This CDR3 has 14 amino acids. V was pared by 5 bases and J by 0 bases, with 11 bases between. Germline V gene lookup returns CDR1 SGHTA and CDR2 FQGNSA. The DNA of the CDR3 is TGTGCCAGCAGCGGCCGACAGTTCTCCTACGAGCAGTACTTC. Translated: CASSGRQFSYEQYF.

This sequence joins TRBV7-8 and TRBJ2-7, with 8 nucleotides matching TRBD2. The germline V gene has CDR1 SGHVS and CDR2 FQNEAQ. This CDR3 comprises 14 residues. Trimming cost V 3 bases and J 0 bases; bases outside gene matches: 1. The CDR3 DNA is TGTGCCAGCAGCTTGAGCGGGAGCTCCTACGAGCAGTACTTC. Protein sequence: CASSLSGSSYEQYF. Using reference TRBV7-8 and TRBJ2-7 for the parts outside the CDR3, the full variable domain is GAGVSQSPRYKVAKRGQDVALRCDPISGHVSLFWYQQALGQGPEFLTYFQNEAQLDKSGLPSDRFFAERPEGSVSTLKIQRTQQEDSAVYLCASSLSGSSYEQYFGPGTRLTVT.

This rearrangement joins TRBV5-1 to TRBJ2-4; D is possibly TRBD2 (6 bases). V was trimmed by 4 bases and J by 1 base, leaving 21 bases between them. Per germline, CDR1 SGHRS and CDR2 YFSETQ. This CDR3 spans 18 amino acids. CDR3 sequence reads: CASSAYFSSDDAKNIQYF. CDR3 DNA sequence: TGCGCCAGCAGCGCCTACTTCTCTAGCGACGATGCCAAAAACATTCAGTACTTC. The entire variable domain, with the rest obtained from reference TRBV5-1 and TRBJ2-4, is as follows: KAGVTQTPRYLIKTRGQQVTLSCSPISGHRSVSWYQQTPGQGLQFLFEYFSETQRNKGNFPGRFSGRQFSNSRSEMNVSTLELGDSALYLCASSAYFSSDDAKNIQYFGAGTRLSVL.

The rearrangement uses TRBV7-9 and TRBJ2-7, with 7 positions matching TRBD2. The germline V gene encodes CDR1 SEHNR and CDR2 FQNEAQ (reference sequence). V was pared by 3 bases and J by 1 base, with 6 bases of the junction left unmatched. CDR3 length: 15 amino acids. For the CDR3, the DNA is TGTGCCAGCAGCTTGGGTAGCGGGCAGTCCTACGAGCAGTACTTC. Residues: CASSLGSGQSYEQYF.